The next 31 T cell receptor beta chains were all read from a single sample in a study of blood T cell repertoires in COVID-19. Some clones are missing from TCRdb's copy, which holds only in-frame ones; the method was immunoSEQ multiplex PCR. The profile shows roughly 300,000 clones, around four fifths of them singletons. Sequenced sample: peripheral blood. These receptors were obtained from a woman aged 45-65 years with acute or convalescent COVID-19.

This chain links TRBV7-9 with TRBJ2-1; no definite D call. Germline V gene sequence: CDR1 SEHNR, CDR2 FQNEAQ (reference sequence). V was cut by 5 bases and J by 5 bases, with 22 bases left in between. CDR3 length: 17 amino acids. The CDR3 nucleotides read TGTGCCAGCAGCCTAAAGCCCGTTGGGCCGTTAAACAATGAGCAGTTCTTC. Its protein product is CASSLKPVGPLNNEQFF.

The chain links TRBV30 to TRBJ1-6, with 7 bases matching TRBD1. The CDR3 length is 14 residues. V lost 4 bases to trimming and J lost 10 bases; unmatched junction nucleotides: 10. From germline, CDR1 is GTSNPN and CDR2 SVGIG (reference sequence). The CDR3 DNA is TGTGCCTGGAAGGGTAGGGCAGGGGGGTCACCCCTCCACTTT. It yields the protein CAWKGRAGGSPLHF.

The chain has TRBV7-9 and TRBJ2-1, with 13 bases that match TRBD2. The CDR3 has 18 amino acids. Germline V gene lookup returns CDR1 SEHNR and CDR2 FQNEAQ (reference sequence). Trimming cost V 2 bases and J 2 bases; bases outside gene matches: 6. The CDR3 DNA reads TGTGCCAGCAGCTTACCCACTAGCGGGAGGGTACCCTACAATGAGCAGTTCTTC. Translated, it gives CASSLPTSGRVPYNEQFF.

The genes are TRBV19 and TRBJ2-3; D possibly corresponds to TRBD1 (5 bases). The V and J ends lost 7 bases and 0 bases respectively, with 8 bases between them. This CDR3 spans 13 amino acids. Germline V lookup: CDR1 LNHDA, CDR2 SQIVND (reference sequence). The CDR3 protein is CASTWGSTDTQYF. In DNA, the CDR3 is TGTGCCAGTACCTGGGGCAGCACAGATACGCAGTATTTT.

The CDR3: CASSSGGYTEAFF. CDR3 sequence (DNA): TGTGCCAGCAGTTCAGGGGGCTACACTGAAGCTTTCTTT. The chain is built from TRBV27 and TRBJ1-1; 8 bases match TRBD1. This CDR3 contains 13 residues. Germline V gene sequence: CDR1 MNHEY, CDR2 SMNVEV (reference sequence). The ends lost 4 bases at V and 3 bases at J; junction bases unmatched: 1.

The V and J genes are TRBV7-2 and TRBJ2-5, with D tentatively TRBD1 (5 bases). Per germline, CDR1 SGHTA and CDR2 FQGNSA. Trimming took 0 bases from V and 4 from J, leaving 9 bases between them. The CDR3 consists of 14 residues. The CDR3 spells CASSLAGQRETQYF. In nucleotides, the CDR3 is TGTGCCAGCAGCTTAGCGGGGCAGCGAGAGACCCAGTACTTC.

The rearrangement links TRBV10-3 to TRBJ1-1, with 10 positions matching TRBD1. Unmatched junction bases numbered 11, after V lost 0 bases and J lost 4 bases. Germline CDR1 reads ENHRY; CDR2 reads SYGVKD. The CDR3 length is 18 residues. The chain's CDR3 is CAISESGGDRGRVTEAFF. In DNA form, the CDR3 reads TGTGCCATCAGTGAGTCCGGGGGCGACAGGGGGCGGGTCACTGAAGCTTTCTTT.

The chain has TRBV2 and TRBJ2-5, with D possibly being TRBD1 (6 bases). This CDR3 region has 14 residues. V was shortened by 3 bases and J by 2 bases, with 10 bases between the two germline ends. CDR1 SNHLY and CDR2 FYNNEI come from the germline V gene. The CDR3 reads CASSDRTAQETQYF. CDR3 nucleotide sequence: TGTGCCAGCAGTGACAGGACAGCACAAGAGACCCAGTACTTC.

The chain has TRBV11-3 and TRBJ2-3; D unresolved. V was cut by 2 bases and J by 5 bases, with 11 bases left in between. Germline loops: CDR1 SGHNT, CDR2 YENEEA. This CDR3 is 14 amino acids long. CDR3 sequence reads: CASSLQEGIDTQYF. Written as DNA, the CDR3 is TGTGCCAGCAGCTTACAGGAAGGAATAGATACGCAGTATTTT.

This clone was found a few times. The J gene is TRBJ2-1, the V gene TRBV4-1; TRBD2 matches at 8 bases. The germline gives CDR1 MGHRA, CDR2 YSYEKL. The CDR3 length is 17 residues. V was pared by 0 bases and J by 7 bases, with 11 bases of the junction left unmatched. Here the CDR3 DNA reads TGCGCCAGCAGCCAAGATCCCATCGGGGGGGCTGGGAATGAGCAGTTCTTC. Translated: CASSQDPIGGAGNEQFF.

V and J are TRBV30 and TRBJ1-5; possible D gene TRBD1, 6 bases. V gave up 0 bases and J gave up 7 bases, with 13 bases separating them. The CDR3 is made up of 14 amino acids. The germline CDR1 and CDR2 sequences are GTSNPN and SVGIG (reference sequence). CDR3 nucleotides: TGTGCCTGGAGTGTATTAGGGGGAGAGCAGCCCCAGCATTTT. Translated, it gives CAWSVLGGEQPQHF.

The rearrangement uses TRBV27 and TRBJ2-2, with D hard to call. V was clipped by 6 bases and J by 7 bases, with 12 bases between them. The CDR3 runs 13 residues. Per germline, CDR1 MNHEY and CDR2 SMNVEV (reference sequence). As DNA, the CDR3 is TGTGCCAGCAGACCTCATAGTGGCGGGGAGCTGTTTTTT. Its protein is CASRPHSGGELFF.

The CDR3 coding sequence is TGCGCCAGCAGCTTGGCCATAGCAGTTAGCACAGATACGCAGTATTTT. This gives the protein CASSLAIAVSTDTQYF. This chain connects TRBV5-1 to TRBJ2-3, with D unclear. V dropped 0 bases and J dropped 0 bases, with 11 bases sitting between them. The CDR3 is made up of 16 amino acids. Germline V lookup: CDR1 SGHRS, CDR2 YFSETQ.

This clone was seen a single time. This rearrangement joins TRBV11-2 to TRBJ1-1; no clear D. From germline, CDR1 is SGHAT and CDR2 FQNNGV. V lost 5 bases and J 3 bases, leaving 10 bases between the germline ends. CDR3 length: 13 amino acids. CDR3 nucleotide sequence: TGTGCCAGCAGCCCCAACCGGGACACTGAAGCTTTCTTT. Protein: CASSPNRDTEAFF.

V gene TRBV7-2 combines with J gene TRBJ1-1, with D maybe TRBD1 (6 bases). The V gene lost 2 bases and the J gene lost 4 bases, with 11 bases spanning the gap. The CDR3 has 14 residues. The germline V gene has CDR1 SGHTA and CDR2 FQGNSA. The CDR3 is CASSLNRAVTEAFF. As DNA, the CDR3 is TGTGCCAGCAGCTTAAACAGGGCGGTCACTGAAGCTTTCTTT.

CDR3 coding DNA: TGTGCCAGCAGCTCGCGACTAGCAGGAGGAGGCACGGCCTACGAGCAGTACTTC. Protein product: CASSSRLAGGGTAYEQYF. The V call is TRBV7-2, the J call TRBJ2-7, with 7 nucleotides matching TRBD2. CDR1 is SGHTA, CDR2 FQGNSA, per germline. The CDR3 length is 18 residues. Germline trimming cut 4 bases from V and 2 bases from J; bases unmatched to any gene: 17.

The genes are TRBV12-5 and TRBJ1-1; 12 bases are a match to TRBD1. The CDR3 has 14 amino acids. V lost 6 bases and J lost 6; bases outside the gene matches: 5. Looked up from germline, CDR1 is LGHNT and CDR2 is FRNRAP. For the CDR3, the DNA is TGTGCTAGTGGGATGGGACAGGGGGCATCTGAAGCTTTCTTT. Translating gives CASGMGQGASEAFF. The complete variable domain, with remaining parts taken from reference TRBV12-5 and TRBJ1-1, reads DARVTQTPRHKVTEMGQEVTMRCQPILGHNTVFWYRQTMMQGLELLAYFRNRAPLDDSGMPKDRFSAEMPDATLATLKIQPSEPRDSAVYFCASGMGQGASEAFFGQGTRLTVV.

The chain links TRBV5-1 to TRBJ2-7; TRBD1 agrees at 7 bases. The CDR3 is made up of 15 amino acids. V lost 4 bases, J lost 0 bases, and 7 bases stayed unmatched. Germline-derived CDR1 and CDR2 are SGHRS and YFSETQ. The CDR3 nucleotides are TGCGCCAGCAGCCCGACAGGGCTTAGCTCCTACGAGCAGTACGTC. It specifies CASSPTGLSSYEQYV.

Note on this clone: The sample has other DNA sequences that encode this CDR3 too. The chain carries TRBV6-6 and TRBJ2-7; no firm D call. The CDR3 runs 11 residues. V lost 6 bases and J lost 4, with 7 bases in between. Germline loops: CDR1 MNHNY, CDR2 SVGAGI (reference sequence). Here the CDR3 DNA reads TGTGCCAGCAGCCCTTTGTACGAGCAGTACTTC. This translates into CASSPLYEQYF.

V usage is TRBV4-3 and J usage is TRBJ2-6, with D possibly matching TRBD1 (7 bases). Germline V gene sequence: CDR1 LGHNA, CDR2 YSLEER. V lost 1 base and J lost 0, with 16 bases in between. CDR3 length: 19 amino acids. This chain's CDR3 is CASSQVMVRGVSGANVLTF. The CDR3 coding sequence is TGCGCCAGCAGCCAAGTAATGGTCAGGGGGGTCTCTGGGGCCAACGTCCTGACTTTC.

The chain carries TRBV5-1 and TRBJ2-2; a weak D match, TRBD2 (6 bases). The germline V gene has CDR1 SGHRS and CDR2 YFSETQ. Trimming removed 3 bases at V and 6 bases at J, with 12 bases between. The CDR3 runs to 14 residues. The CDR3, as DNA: TGCGCCAGCAGCTGGGACTCCGACGCCGGGGAGCTGTTTTTT. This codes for CASSWDSDAGELFF. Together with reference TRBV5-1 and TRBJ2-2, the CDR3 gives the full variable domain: KAGVTQTPRYLIKTRGQQVTLSCSPISGHRSVSWYQQTPGQGLQFLFEYFSETQRNKGNFPGRFSGRQFSNSRSEMNVSTLELGDSALYLCASSWDSDAGELFFGEGSRLTVL.

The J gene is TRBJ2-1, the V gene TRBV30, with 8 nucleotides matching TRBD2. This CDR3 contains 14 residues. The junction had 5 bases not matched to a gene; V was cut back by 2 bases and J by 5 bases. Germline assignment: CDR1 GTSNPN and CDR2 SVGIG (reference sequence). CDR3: CAWSTTSGDNEQFF. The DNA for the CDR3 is TGTGCCTGGAGTACTACTAGCGGTGACAATGAGCAGTTCTTC.

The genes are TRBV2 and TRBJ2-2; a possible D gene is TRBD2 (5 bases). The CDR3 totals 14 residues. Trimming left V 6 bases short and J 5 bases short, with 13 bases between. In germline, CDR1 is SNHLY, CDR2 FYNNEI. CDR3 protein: CASRLRVQTGELFF. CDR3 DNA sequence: TGTGCCAGCAGGTTGAGGGTTCAGACCGGGGAGCTGTTTTTT.

CDR3 residues: CASSPTAASNQPQHF. The CDR3 DNA reads as TGTGCCAGTAGCCCCACGGCGGCCTCCAATCAGCCCCAGCATTTT. V is TRBV19 and J is TRBJ1-5; D remains unclear. V dropped 6 bases and J dropped 3 bases, with 15 bases sitting between them. The CDR3 loop spans 15 amino acids. Per germline, CDR1 LNHDA and CDR2 SQIVND (reference sequence).

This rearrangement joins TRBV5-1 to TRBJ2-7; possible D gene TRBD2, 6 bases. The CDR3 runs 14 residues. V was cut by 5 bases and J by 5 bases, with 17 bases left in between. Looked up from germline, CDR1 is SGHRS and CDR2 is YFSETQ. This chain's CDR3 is CASSPLQGGDEQYF. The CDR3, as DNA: TGCGCCAGCAGTCCTCTCCAGGGAGGCGACGAGCAGTACTTC.

The CDR3 protein is CASSPGPGGVTDTQYF. In DNA, the CDR3 is TGTGCCAGCAGCCCGGGACCAGGGGGTGTGACAGATACGCAGTATTTT. The V gene is TRBV5-4, the J gene TRBJ2-3; 7 positions match TRBD1. This CDR3 is 16 amino acids long. Trimming took 4 bases from V and 3 from J; bases not matched to a gene: 11. The V gene's germline CDR1 is SGHNT and CDR2 YYREEE (reference sequence).

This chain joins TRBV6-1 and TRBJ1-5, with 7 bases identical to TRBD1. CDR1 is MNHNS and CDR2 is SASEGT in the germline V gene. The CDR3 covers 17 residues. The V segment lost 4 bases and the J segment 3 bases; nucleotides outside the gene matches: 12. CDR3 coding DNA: TGTGCCAGCAGTGTGACGAGGACAGGCACTCTCAATCAGCCCCAGCATTTT. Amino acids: CASSVTRTGTLNQPQHF.

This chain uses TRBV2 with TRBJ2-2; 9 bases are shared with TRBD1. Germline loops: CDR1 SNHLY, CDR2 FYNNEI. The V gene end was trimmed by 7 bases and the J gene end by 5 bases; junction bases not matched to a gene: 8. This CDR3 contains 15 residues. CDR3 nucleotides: TGTGCCAGCACTCCGGGACAGGGTGGGACCGGGGAGCTGTTTTTT. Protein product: CASTPGQGGTGELFF.

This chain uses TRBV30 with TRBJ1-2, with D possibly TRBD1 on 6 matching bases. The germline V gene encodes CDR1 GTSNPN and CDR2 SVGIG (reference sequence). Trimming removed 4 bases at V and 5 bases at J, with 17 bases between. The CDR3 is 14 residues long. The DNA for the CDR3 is TGTGCCTGGACAGGGGAGGGTCTAGGGTATGGCTACACCTTC. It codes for CAWTGEGLGYGYTF. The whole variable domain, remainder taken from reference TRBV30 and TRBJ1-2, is SQTIHQWPATLVQPVGSPLSLECTVEGTSNPNLYWYRQAAGRGLQLLFYSVGIGQISSEVPQNLSASRPQDRQFILSSKKLLLSDSGFYLCAWTGEGLGYGYTFGSGTRLTVV.

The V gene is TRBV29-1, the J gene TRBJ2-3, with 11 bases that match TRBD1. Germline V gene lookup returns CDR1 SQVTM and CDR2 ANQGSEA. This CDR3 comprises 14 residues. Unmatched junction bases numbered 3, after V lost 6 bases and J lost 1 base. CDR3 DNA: TGCAGCGTGGGACAGGGGGACGGCACAGATACGCAGTATTTT. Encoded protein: CSVGQGDGTDTQYF.

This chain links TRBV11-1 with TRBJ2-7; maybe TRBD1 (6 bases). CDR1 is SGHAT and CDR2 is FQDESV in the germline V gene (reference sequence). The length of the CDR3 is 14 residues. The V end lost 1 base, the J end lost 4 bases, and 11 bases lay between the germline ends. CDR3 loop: CASSLGAGAYEQYF. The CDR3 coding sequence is TGTGCCAGCAGCTTAGGGGCAGGGGCTTACGAGCAGTACTTC.